Described below is a single T cell receptor (beta chain) sequence and its context. Tagging with unique molecular identifiers was applied to individual cDNA molecules. MiXCR was run by TCRdb on the 5' RACE reads, yielding one entry per CDR3 protein. The repertoire holds about 59,000 distinct CDR3 sequences, with 13% as singletons. The data were obtained in a study of early T cells in non-severe SARS-CoV-2 infection. Looked up from germline, CDR1 is DFQATT and CDR2 is SNEGSKA (reference sequence). V lost 3 bases to trimming and J lost 2 bases, with 5 bases between them. The CDR3 is 11 amino acids. The receptor was isolated from an adult who was a healthcare worker with PCR-confirmed SARS-CoV-2 infection or an uninfected control (not recorded which). The chain combines TRBV20-1 with TRBJ2-7; D not resolved. The specimen was whole blood, collected at baseline. The chain's CDR3 is CSARSTYEQYF. CDR3 bases: TGCAGTGCTAGGTCAACCTACGAGCAGTACTTC.